Below, 14 T cell receptor beta chains from the same sample are listed, as sequenced in a study of vaccination effects on CD4 cells after COVID-19. Clones were read by immunoSEQ multiplex PCR, and TCRdb kept only the in-frame ones, dropping some. In the table there are fewer than 65,000 clones, over 70% of which are singletons. Their target antigens are unknown. ViraFEST expansion of antigen-specific CD4+ T cells with viral peptide pools preceded sequencing. Isolating CD4+ T cells followed approximately 10 days of culture. The vaccine recipients had no prior SARS-CoV-2 infection, with negative nucleocapsid antibodies. The sample here was CD4+ T cells from PBMCs cultured with HCoV-OC43 spike peptides, taken before COVID-19 vaccination. The subset is: HCoV-OC43 spike overlapping peptide pool stimulation. Receptors originate from a human donor who received a COVID-19 vaccine.

This sequence joins TRBV19 and TRBJ2-1; 10 nucleotides line up with TRBD1. The trim removed 6 bases at V and 4 bases at J, leaving 6 bases unmatched. The CDR3 is made up of 15 amino acids. The germline V gene has CDR1 LNHDA and CDR2 SQIVND (reference sequence). The DNA for the CDR3 is TGTGCCAGTAGGAGACAGGGGGCGGAATACAATGAGCAGTTCTTC. Encoded protein: CASRRQGAEYNEQFF.

The chain is built from TRBV27 and TRBJ1-6; a weak D match, TRBD1 (5 bases). CDR3 length: 17 residues. V lost 8 bases to trimming and J lost 6 bases, with 23 bases between them. From germline, CDR1 is MNHEY and CDR2 SMNVEV (reference sequence). CDR3 residues: CASGLTDYGATNSPLHF. CDR3 sequence (DNA): TGTGCCAGCGGACTAACTGACTACGGGGCGACTAATTCACCCCTCCACTTT.

V usage is TRBV2 and J usage is TRBJ2-1, with 11 bases identical to TRBD2. Germline V gene lookup returns CDR1 SNHLY and CDR2 FYNNEI. V lost 6 bases and J lost 9; bases outside the gene matches: 4. The CDR3 runs 13 residues. The DNA for the CDR3 is TGTGCCAGCAGGACTAGCGGGGTCGGTGAGCAGTTCTTC. Translated: CASRTSGVGEQFF.

This sequence joins TRBV2 and TRBJ1-1; TRBD1 might be the D (5 bases). Trimming stripped 7 bases from V and 0 bases from J, with 12 bases between. The CDR3 sequence is 14 residues long. The germline V gene has CDR1 SNHLY and CDR2 FYNNEI. CDR3 loop: CASILGHMNTEAFF. The CDR3 DNA follows: TGTGCCAGCATTCTAGGACACATGAACACTGAAGCTTTCTTT.

The chain is built from TRBV5-1 and TRBJ2-4; D is unresolved. The V gene lost 4 bases and the J gene lost 6 bases, with 8 bases spanning the gap. This CDR3 region has 12 residues. Germline CDR1 SGHRS, CDR2 YFSETQ. The CDR3 is CASSHDGNIQYF. Written as DNA, the CDR3 is TGCGCCAGCAGCCACGACGGAAACATTCAGTACTTC.

The DNA for the CDR3 is TGTGCCAGCAGCTTAAGGGGGACATTATACAATGAGCAGTTCTTC. It encodes CASSLRGTLYNEQFF. V is TRBV7-9 and J is TRBJ2-1; possible D gene TRBD1, 6 bases. This CDR3 has 15 residues. The germline gives CDR1 SEHNR, CDR2 FQNEAQ (reference sequence). V was trimmed by 2 bases and J by 4 bases, leaving 12 bases between them.

This clone was counted once. The rearrangement uses TRBV20-1 and TRBJ2-3, with D unresolved. Germline assignment: CDR1 DFQATT and CDR2 SNEGSKA (reference sequence). The CDR3 extends over 14 amino acids. V lost 3 bases to trimming and J lost 1 base, with 11 bases between them. CDR3 nucleotide sequence: TGCAGTGCTAGTCCCGACTTGGGCACAGATACGCAGTATTTT. It encodes CSASPDLGTDTQYF.

This clone was seen only a few times. The chain uses TRBV30 and TRBJ2-2, with D possibly matching TRBD2 (5 bases). This CDR3 contains 15 residues. Trimming took 7 bases from V and 5 from J, leaving 20 bases between them. Germline V lookup: CDR1 GTSNPN, CDR2 SVGIG (reference sequence). Here the CDR3 DNA reads TGTGCCTCTGAGCCCCAAGGACTTTTGACCGGGGAGCTGTTTTTT. Protein product: CASEPQGLLTGELFF.

The chain employs TRBV5-1 and TRBJ1-2, with 7 bases lining up with TRBD1. J gave up 0 bases and V 0 bases, and 5 bases lay outside the gene matches. The germline V gene encodes CDR1 SGHRS and CDR2 YFSETQ. CDR3 length: 16 residues. CDR3 bases: TGCGCCAGCAGCTTGGATCAGGGGGACGCTAACTATGGCTACACCTTC. Translating it yields CASSLDQGDANYGYTF.

The chain is built from TRBV18 and TRBJ1-6; tentative D call: TRBD1 (6 bases). Germline loops: CDR1 KGHSH, CDR2 LQKENI. CDR3 size: 15 residues. Trimming took 3 bases from V and 5 from J, leaving 11 bases between them. The CDR3, as DNA: TGTGCCAGCTCACCGATAACAGGGCATAATTCACCCCTCCACTTT. Translation gives CASSPITGHNSPLHF.

In DNA, the CDR3 is TGTGCCAGCAGGGAGGGCTCTGGAAACACCATATATTTT. Translation: CASREGSGNTIYF. The chain joins TRBV6-5 to TRBJ1-3; D gene uncertain. CDR3 length: 13 amino acids. V dropped 6 bases and J dropped 0 bases, with 6 bases sitting between them. Looked up from germline, CDR1 is MNHEY and CDR2 is SVGAGI.

The J gene is TRBJ2-2, the V gene TRBV14; tentative D call: TRBD1 (5 bases). The V and J ends lost 0 bases and 4 bases respectively, with 12 bases between them. CDR3 size: 16 residues. The germline V gene has CDR1 SGHDN and CDR2 FVKESK. This CDR3 is CASSQDRQGRTGELFF. For the CDR3, the DNA is TGTGCCAGCAGCCAAGATCGCCAGGGTCGCACCGGGGAGCTGTTTTTT.

The V call is TRBV4-3, the J call TRBJ1-2, with D unclear. The CDR3 length is 17 residues. V was pared by 1 base and J by 0 bases, with 15 bases between. CDR1 and CDR2 (germline): LGHNA, YSLEER. Here the CDR3 DNA reads TGCGCCAGCAGCCAAGTCGCCCGGCAGAGGGCTAACTATGGCTACACCTTC. It translates to CASSQVARQRANYGYTF.

This chain links TRBV7-2 with TRBJ2-3; 10 nucleotides line up with TRBD2. The CDR3 is made up of 16 amino acids. Germline V gives CDR1 SGHTA, CDR2 FQGNSA. Losses at the gene ends were 2 bases for V and 4 bases for J; bases not matched to a gene: 6. CDR3 loop: CASSLQPAGGPDTQYF. The CDR3 DNA is TGTGCCAGCAGCTTACAACCAGCGGGGGGGCCAGATACGCAGTATTTT.